A selection of T cell receptor beta chains follows, all from one sample in a study of OX40 agonist ivuxolimab in advanced cancers. The method was immunoSEQ multiplex PCR; TCRdb's version includes in-frame clones alone and lacks a portion of them. The repertoire holds around 84,000 clones, with approximately 90% as singletons. Sequenced material: CD4+ or CD8+ T cells sorted from blood, taken in a trial of the OX40 agonist ivuxolimab. The origin of the receptors is an adult with an advanced solid tumor such as melanoma, head and neck, liver or kidney cancer. Both conserved end residues are part of each CDR3. Fields, in order: J gene, V gene, D gene, clone size, CDR3 length, CDR3 protein, CDR3 DNA. The D gene is left open where the match is weak. Rows give clone size only sometimes, using once, few, many, or a class for an expanded clone.

J gene: TRBJ1-3; V gene: TRBV18; D gene: -; clone size: -; CDR3 length: 17; CDR3 protein: CASFPREFARSGNTIYF; CDR3 DNA: TGTGCCAGCTTTCCCAGGGAGTTCGCCCGCTCTGGAAACACCATATATTTT
J gene: TRBJ2-7; V gene: TRBV5-6; D gene: -; clone size: -; CDR3 length: 14; CDR3 protein: CASSWPGPTYEQYF; CDR3 DNA: TGTGCCAGCAGCTGGCCGGGCCCAACCTACGAGCAGTACTTC
J gene: TRBJ1-4; V gene: TRBV19; D gene: -; clone size: -; CDR3 length: 15; CDR3 protein: CASSISAATNEKLFF; CDR3 DNA: TGTGCCAGTAGTATCAGTGCCGCAACTAATGAAAAACTGTTTTTT
J gene: TRBJ1-4; V gene: TRBV5-1; D gene: -; clone size: -; CDR3 length: 14; CDR3 protein: CASSLETANEKLFF; CDR3 DNA: TGCGCCAGCAGCTTGGAGACAGCTAATGAAAAACTGTTTTTT
J gene: TRBJ2-2; V gene: TRBV30; D gene: -; clone size: -; CDR3 length: 18; CDR3 protein: CAGRGERGRGGDTGELFF; CDR3 DNA: TGTGCCGGGCGTGGCGAGAGGGGCAGGGGAGGGGACACCGGGGAGCTGTTTTTT
J gene: TRBJ1-2; V gene: TRBV7-8; D gene: -; clone size: -; CDR3 length: 15; CDR3 protein: CASSTRQGGSGGYTF; CDR3 DNA: TGTGCCAGCAGCACCCGGCAGGGTGGTTCGGGTGGCTACACCTTC
J gene: TRBJ2-3; V gene: TRBV7-3; D gene: TRBD1; clone size: -; CDR3 length: 16; CDR3 protein: CASSRGIDRGTDTQYF; CDR3 DNA: TGTGCCAGCAGCCGCGGCATAGACAGGGGAACAGATACGCAGTATTTT
J gene: TRBJ2-7; V gene: TRBV27; D gene: -; clone size: -; CDR3 length: 14; CDR3 protein: CASSLWATHYEQYF; CDR3 DNA: TGTGCCAGCAGTTTATGGGCTACCCACTACGAGCAGTACTTC
J gene: TRBJ1-3; V gene: TRBV19; D gene: -; clone size: -; CDR3 length: 16; CDR3 protein: CASSTGRWSSGNTIYF; CDR3 DNA: TGTGCCAGTAGTACGGGAAGGTGGAGCTCTGGAAACACCATATATTTT
J gene: TRBJ2-7; V gene: TRBV11-2; D gene: -; clone size: -; CDR3 length: 16; CDR3 protein: CASSLASSSLVYEQYF; CDR3 DNA: TGTGCCAGCAGCTTAGCTTCCAGCTCTCTGGTCTACGAGCAGTACTTC
J gene: TRBJ2-5; V gene: TRBV30; D gene: -; clone size: -; CDR3 length: 13; CDR3 protein: CASKTGTPPTQYF; CDR3 DNA: TGTGCCTCCAAGACCGGGACTCCTCCCACCCAGTACTTC
J gene: TRBJ1-1; V gene: TRBV7-9; D gene: -; clone size: -; CDR3 length: 17; CDR3 protein: CASSLAWSPQVESEAFF; CDR3 DNA: TGTGCCAGCAGCTTAGCGTGGTCCCCACAGGTCGAGAGTGAAGCTTTCTTT
J gene: TRBJ2-1; V gene: TRBV5-1; D gene: TRBD2; clone size: -; CDR3 length: 14; CDR3 protein: CASSLAAREYEQFF; CDR3 DNA: TGCGCCAGCAGCTTGGCAGCGCGGGAGTATGAGCAGTTCTTC
J gene: TRBJ1-3; V gene: TRBV5-1; D gene: TRBD1; clone size: -; CDR3 length: 15; CDR3 protein: CASSGTGLSGNTIYF; CDR3 DNA: TGCGCCAGCAGCGGGACAGGGCTCTCTGGAAACACCATATATTTT
J gene: TRBJ2-3; V gene: TRBV9; D gene: -; clone size: -; CDR3 length: 14; CDR3 protein: CASPDSFSTDTQYF; CDR3 DNA: TGTGCCAGCCCAGACTCCTTTAGCACAGATACGCAGTATTTT
J gene: TRBJ2-2; V gene: TRBV11-3; D gene: TRBD2; clone size: -; CDR3 length: 18; CDR3 protein: CASRRSGTSGRVAGELFF; CDR3 DNA: TGTGCCAGCAGGCGTAGCGGGACTAGCGGGAGGGTCGCCGGGGAGCTGTTTTTT
J gene: TRBJ1-1; V gene: TRBV20-1; D gene: -; clone size: -; CDR3 length: 11; CDR3 protein: CSARDEGQAFF; CDR3 DNA: TGCAGTGCTAGAGATGAGGGGCAAGCTTTCTTT
J gene: TRBJ1-3; V gene: TRBV27; D gene: -; clone size: few; CDR3 length: 14; CDR3 protein: CASSLSMGTGTIYF; CDR3 DNA: TGTGCCAGCAGTTTATCGATGGGGACTGGGACCATATATTTT
J gene: TRBJ1-3; V gene: TRBV30; D gene: -; clone size: once; CDR3 length: 14; CDR3 protein: CAWSKGGSGNTIYF; CDR3 DNA: TGTGCCTGGAGTAAGGGGGGATCTGGAAACACCATATATTTT
J gene: TRBJ2-1; V gene: TRBV5-1; D gene: -; clone size: once; CDR3 length: 14; CDR3 protein: CASSPGQSYNEQFF; CDR3 DNA: TGCGCCAGCAGCCCGGGACAATCCTACAATGAGCAGTTCTTC
J gene: TRBJ2-2; V gene: TRBV4-2; D gene: -; clone size: once; CDR3 length: 16; CDR3 protein: CASSPTGDSNTGELFF; CDR3 DNA: TGTGCCAGCAGCCCTACCGGGGACTCGAACACCGGGGAGCTGTTTTTT
J gene: TRBJ2-3; V gene: TRBV19; D gene: -; clone size: -; CDR3 length: 16; CDR3 protein: CASSISRALFADTQYF; CDR3 DNA: TGTGCCAGTAGTATCTCGAGGGCGTTGTTTGCAGATACGCAGTATTTT
J gene: TRBJ2-1; V gene: TRBV11-2; D gene: TRBD1; clone size: -; CDR3 length: 15; CDR3 protein: CASSKTGVSYNEQFF; CDR3 DNA: TGTGCCAGCAGCAAGACAGGGGTCTCCTACAATGAGCAGTTCTTC
J gene: TRBJ1-3; V gene: TRBV9; D gene: -; clone size: -; CDR3 length: 13; CDR3 protein: CASSPPTGNTIYF; CDR3 DNA: TGTGCCAGCAGCCCCCCAACTGGAAACACCATATATTTT
J gene: TRBJ1-2; V gene: TRBV27; D gene: -; clone size: -; CDR3 length: 16; CDR3 protein: CASRAEPKPRVYGYTF; CDR3 DNA: TGTGCCAGCAGAGCCGAGCCCAAACCCCGGGTTTATGGCTACACCTTC
J gene: TRBJ2-5; V gene: TRBV5-4; D gene: -; clone size: -; CDR3 length: 14; CDR3 protein: CASSLGGGEETQYF; CDR3 DNA: TGTGCCAGCAGCTTGGGGGGGGGCGAAGAGACCCAGTACTTC
J gene: TRBJ2-3; V gene: TRBV19; D gene: TRBD2; clone size: -; CDR3 length: 14; CDR3 protein: CASSIRLAVHTQYF; CDR3 DNA: TGTGCCAGTAGTATCCGGCTAGCGGTACATACGCAGTATTTT
J gene: TRBJ1-2; V gene: TRBV7-9; D gene: -; clone size: -; CDR3 length: 14; CDR3 protein: CASTRTIANYGYTF; CDR3 DNA: TGTGCCAGCACCAGGACGATAGCAAACTATGGCTACACCTTC
J gene: TRBJ2-3; V gene: TRBV5-1; D gene: TRBD1; clone size: -; CDR3 length: 16; CDR3 protein: CASSSRDRDSTDTQYF; CDR3 DNA: TGCGCCAGCAGCTCCCGGGACAGGGACTCCACAGATACGCAGTATTTT
J gene: TRBJ2-1; V gene: TRBV11-3; D gene: TRBD2; clone size: -; CDR3 length: 15; CDR3 protein: CASSLNRGSYNEQFF; CDR3 DNA: TGTGCCAGCAGCTTAAACCGCGGGAGCTACAATGAGCAGTTCTTC
J gene: TRBJ2-7; V gene: TRBV5-4; D gene: -; clone size: -; CDR3 length: 15; CDR3 protein: CASSAPGLLNYEQYF; CDR3 DNA: TGTGCCAGCAGCGCCCCGGGACTGTTGAACTACGAGCAGTACTTC
J gene: TRBJ2-1; V gene: TRBV6-5; D gene: -; clone size: -; CDR3 length: 13; CDR3 protein: CASDNCSYNEQFF; CDR3 DNA: TGTGCCAGCGACAACTGCTCCTACAATGAGCAGTTCTTC
J gene: TRBJ2-7; V gene: TRBV11-2; D gene: -; clone size: few; CDR3 length: 12; CDR3 protein: CASGQNSYEQYF; CDR3 DNA: TGTGCCAGCGGGCAGAACTCCTACGAGCAGTACTTC
J gene: TRBJ2-3; V gene: TRBV5-1; D gene: -; clone size: -; CDR3 length: 14; CDR3 protein: CASSLESSTDTQYF; CDR3 DNA: TGCGCCAGCAGCTTGGAAAGTAGCACAGATACGCAGTATTTT
J gene: TRBJ2-5; V gene: TRBV5-4; D gene: TRBD2; clone size: -; CDR3 length: 15; CDR3 protein: CASSLLAGGQETQYF; CDR3 DNA: TGTGCCAGCAGCCTTCTAGCGGGAGGTCAAGAGACCCAGTACTTC
J gene: TRBJ2-7; V gene: TRBV29-1; D gene: -; clone size: -; CDR3 length: 14; CDR3 protein: CSVTRQGLSYEQYF; CDR3 DNA: TGCAGCGTCACCCGTCAGGGGCTCTCCTACGAGCAGTACTTC
J gene: TRBJ2-4; V gene: TRBV18; D gene: TRBD1; clone size: -; CDR3 length: 15; CDR3 protein: CASSPGTGGLDIQYF; CDR3 DNA: TGTGCCAGCTCACCAGGGACAGGGGGATTGGACATTCAGTACTTC
J gene: TRBJ1-1; V gene: TRBV5-1; D gene: -; clone size: -; CDR3 length: 15; CDR3 protein: CASSLVGQPNTEAFF; CDR3 DNA: TGCGCCAGCAGCTTGGTAGGACAGCCGAACACTGAAGCTTTCTTT
J gene: TRBJ2-2; V gene: TRBV2; D gene: TRBD1; clone size: -; CDR3 length: 16; CDR3 protein: CASSVLGQGNTGELFF; CDR3 DNA: TGTGCCAGCAGTGTCTTGGGACAGGGGAACACCGGGGAGCTGTTTTTT
J gene: TRBJ2-1; V gene: TRBV4-3; D gene: TRBD1; clone size: -; CDR3 length: 16; CDR3 protein: CASSQDRQGAYNEQFF; CDR3 DNA: TGCGCCAGCAGCCAAGATAGGCAGGGGGCCTACAATGAGCAGTTCTTC
J gene: TRBJ2-1; V gene: TRBV7-3; D gene: TRBD2; clone size: once; CDR3 length: 14; CDR3 protein: CASSLRRGRAEQFF; CDR3 DNA: TGTGCCAGCAGCTTAAGGAGAGGGAGGGCTGAGCAGTTCTTC
J gene: TRBJ1-2; V gene: TRBV5-1; D gene: TRBD1; clone size: -; CDR3 length: 14; CDR3 protein: CASSLDRAWYGYTF; CDR3 DNA: TGCGCCAGCAGCCTGGACAGGGCATGGTATGGCTACACCTTC
J gene: TRBJ1-2; V gene: TRBV5-6; D gene: TRBD1; clone size: -; CDR3 length: 15; CDR3 protein: CASSSTGGTNYGYTF; CDR3 DNA: TGTGCCAGCAGCTCGACAGGGGGGACTAACTATGGCTACACCTTC
J gene: TRBJ1-2; V gene: TRBV7-2; D gene: TRBD1; clone size: -; CDR3 length: 14; CDR3 protein: CASSLAGQVGGYTF; CDR3 DNA: TGTGCCAGCAGCTTAGCTGGACAGGTCGGGGGCTACACCTTC
J gene: TRBJ1-5; V gene: TRBV27; D gene: TRBD1; clone size: -; CDR3 length: 15; CDR3 protein: CASSRQGQSNQPQHF; CDR3 DNA: TGTGCCAGCAGTAGACAGGGCCAGAGCAATCAGCCCCAGCATTTT
J gene: TRBJ1-5; V gene: TRBV30; D gene: -; clone size: -; CDR3 length: 13; CDR3 protein: CAWRGIDNQPQHF; CDR3 DNA: TGTGCCTGGAGAGGGATTGACAATCAGCCCCAGCATTTT
J gene: TRBJ2-3; V gene: TRBV29-1; D gene: TRBD2; clone size: -; CDR3 length: 19; CDR3 protein: CSVEERPGLAGGPIDTQYF; CDR3 DNA: TGCAGCGTTGAAGAGCGACCGGGACTAGCGGGAGGGCCCATAGATACGCAGTATTTT
J gene: TRBJ2-5; V gene: TRBV20-1; D gene: -; clone size: -; CDR3 length: 11; CDR3 protein: CSALVQETQYF; CDR3 DNA: TGCAGTGCTCTAGTCCAAGAGACCCAGTACTTC
J gene: TRBJ2-3; V gene: TRBV5-1; D gene: -; clone size: -; CDR3 length: 14; CDR3 protein: CASSLDSSLDTQYF; CDR3 DNA: TGCGCCAGCAGCTTGGACAGTTCTCTAGATACGCAGTATTTT
J gene: TRBJ2-7; V gene: TRBV7-2; D gene: -; clone size: -; CDR3 length: 13; CDR3 protein: CASSLVSRNEQYF; CDR3 DNA: TGTGCCAGCAGCTTAGTTTCCAGGAACGAGCAGTACTTC
J gene: TRBJ2-1; V gene: TRBV29-1; D gene: -; clone size: -; CDR3 length: 13; CDR3 protein: CSAGRTADNEQFF; CDR3 DNA: TGCAGCGCCGGGAGGACAGCGGACAATGAGCAGTTCTTC
J gene: TRBJ2-7; V gene: TRBV28; D gene: -; clone size: -; CDR3 length: 12; CDR3 protein: CASASGVREQYF; CDR3 DNA: TGTGCCAGCGCATCAGGGGTGAGGGAGCAGTACTTC
J gene: TRBJ2-3; V gene: TRBV6-5; D gene: -; clone size: -; CDR3 length: 14; CDR3 protein: CASNSDNDLDTQYF; CDR3 DNA: TGTGCCAGCAATTCGGACAATGATCTAGATACGCAGTATTTT
J gene: TRBJ1-4; V gene: TRBV9; D gene: TRBD1; clone size: -; CDR3 length: 16; CDR3 protein: CASSIRQGSTNEKLFF; CDR3 DNA: TGTGCCAGCAGCATCCGACAGGGCTCAACTAATGAAAAACTGTTTTTT
J gene: TRBJ2-1; V gene: TRBV29-1; D gene: -; clone size: -; CDR3 length: 11; CDR3 protein: CSVEPYNEQFF; CDR3 DNA: TGCAGCGTTGAACCCTACAATGAGCAGTTCTTC
J gene: TRBJ2-3; V gene: TRBV4-2; D gene: TRBD2; clone size: once; CDR3 length: 16; CDR3 protein: CASSRTGTRGGDTQYF; CDR3 DNA: TGTGCCAGCAGCCGTACCGGGACTAGAGGGGGAGATACGCAGTATTTT
J gene: TRBJ1-2; V gene: TRBV7-3; D gene: TRBD1; clone size: -; CDR3 length: 15; CDR3 protein: CASSLTGRPTYGYTF; CDR3 DNA: TGTGCCAGCAGCCTGACAGGGCGCCCCACCTATGGCTACACCTTC
J gene: TRBJ1-5; V gene: TRBV7-2; D gene: TRBD1; clone size: -; CDR3 length: 15; CDR3 protein: CATSRGQGENQPQHF; CDR3 DNA: TGTGCCACCTCTCGGGGACAGGGGGAGAATCAGCCCCAGCATTTT
J gene: TRBJ1-6; V gene: TRBV5-1; D gene: -; clone size: -; CDR3 length: 13; CDR3 protein: CASSPRWDSPLHF; CDR3 DNA: TGCGCCAGCAGCCCTAGGTGGGATTCACCCCTCCACTTT
J gene: TRBJ2-5; V gene: TRBV28; D gene: -; clone size: -; CDR3 length: 14; CDR3 protein: CASSLSGGSETQYF; CDR3 DNA: TGTGCCAGCAGTTTATCGGGGGGCTCGGAGACCCAGTACTTC